The 21 T cell receptor beta chains reported below all come from one sample, sequenced in a study of cytomegalovirus exposure and HLA in healthy donors (dated by TCRdb to the late 2010s). Library creation used the immunoSEQ multiplex PCR assay. A mixture of 60 forward primers for TCR Vbeta segments and 13 reverse primers for TCR Jbeta segments was used in the multiplex PCR. TCRdb retrieved this table from immuneACCESS and kept in-frame rearrangements only. Not all clones are present; in checked studies, unresolved V genes account for under half, and no reason is known for the remainder. For this sample, the table gives about 140,000 clones. The ten largest make up 0.8% to 1% of the sample. The sequencing sample was made of PBMCs. The receptors were gathered from a male donor in good health and CMV-seronegative.

The chain couples TRBV27 to TRBJ1-1; 7 nucleotides align to TRBD1. Germline V CDR1 and CDR2: MNHEY, SMNVEV (reference sequence). The V gene end was trimmed by 5 bases and the J gene end by 0 bases; junction bases not matched to a gene: 9. This CDR3 is 16 amino acids long. The CDR3 loop is CASSPGTVGVNTEAFF. CDR3 nucleotide sequence: TGTGCCAGCAGTCCGGGGACAGTAGGCGTGAACACTGAAGCTTTCTTT.

The chain recombines TRBV28 with TRBJ1-1; D remains ambiguous. Trimming took off 7 bases at V and 0 bases at J, with 18 bases between the two ends. CDR1 is MDHEN and CDR2 is SYDVKM in the germline V gene. The CDR3 is 16 residues long. The CDR3 loop is CASTAPQHGLNTEAFF. CDR3 bases: TGTGCCAGCACCGCCCCACAGCATGGTCTGAACACTGAAGCTTTCTTT.

The chain joins TRBV6-5 to TRBJ1-4; D gene ambiguous. This CDR3 contains 13 residues. Germline V lookup: CDR1 MNHEY, CDR2 SVGAGI. V was cut by 9 bases and J by 0 bases, with 8 bases left in between. The CDR3 here is CASSQATNEKLFF. The DNA for the CDR3 is TGTGCCAGTTCACAAGCAACTAATGAAAAACTGTTTTTT.

The gene calls are TRBV7-2 and TRBJ2-4, with TRBD2 matching 10 bases. The CDR3 is made up of 19 amino acids. J lost 0 bases, V lost 5 bases, and 13 bases had no gene match. Germline CDR1 SGHTA, CDR2 FQGNSA. This CDR3 is CASSPMPSGGTLAKNIQYF. CDR3 coding DNA: TGTGCCAGCAGCCCGATGCCTAGCGGGGGTACGTTAGCCAAAAACATTCAGTACTTC.

The V call is TRBV14, the J call TRBJ1-2, with TRBD1 matching over 9 bases. This CDR3 contains 15 residues. J was trimmed by 4 bases and V by 4 bases; bases with no gene match: 7. CDR1 is SGHDN, CDR2 FVKESK, per germline. The CDR3 DNA reads TGTGCCAGCAGCCGCACAGGGGGCGACAGCTATGGCTACACCTTC. Its translation is CASSRTGGDSYGYTF.

The J gene is TRBJ2-1, the V gene TRBV19; D is undetermined. CDR1 and CDR2 from the germline V gene are LNHDA and SQIVND (reference sequence). V lost 4 bases, J lost 2 bases, and 12 bases lay in between. This CDR3 comprises 15 residues. CDR3 region: CASSTLGFTYNEQFF. The CDR3 region has the DNA TGTGCCAGTAGTACTTTGGGCTTTACCTACAATGAGCAGTTCTTC.

The gene calls are TRBV29-1 and TRBJ1-2; tentatively, D is TRBD1 (5 bases). With 6 bases removed from V and 0 bases from J, the gap between germline ends came to 14 bases. This CDR3 is 14 amino acids long. Looked up from germline, CDR1 is SQVTM and CDR2 is ANQGSEA. CDR3 amino acids: CSVGRPETNYGYTF. CDR3 bases: TGCAGCGTGGGGCGGCCAGAGACTAACTATGGCTACACCTTC.

The chain has TRBV30 and TRBJ2-3; tentative D call: TRBD2 (6 bases). V was clipped by 0 bases and J by 0 bases, with 10 bases between them. Germline values: CDR1 GTSNPN, CDR2 SVGIG (reference sequence). The CDR3 contains 15 residues. This CDR3 is CAWSVGTGSTDTQYF. The CDR3 DNA reads as TGTGCCTGGAGTGTAGGGACTGGCAGCACAGATACGCAGTATTTT.

The V and J genes are TRBV27 and TRBJ2-7; possible D gene TRBD2, 5 bases. Trimming left V 4 bases short and J 2 bases short, with 18 bases between. The CDR3 runs 16 residues. The germline CDR1 and CDR2 sequences are MNHEY and SMNVEV (reference sequence). The CDR3 loop is CASSSRSRSGAYEQYF. The CDR3 region has the DNA TGTGCCAGCAGTTCAAGGAGTCGGAGCGGAGCCTACGAGCAGTACTTC.

This rearrangement joins TRBV7-2 to TRBJ2-1, with 8 bases lining up with TRBD2. Germline values: CDR1 SGHTA, CDR2 FQGNSA. The CDR3 is made up of 17 amino acids. V gave up 5 bases and J gave up 0 bases; unmatched junction bases: 9. Written as DNA, the CDR3 is TGTGCCAGCAGCCTCAGGACTAGCCAGAGCTCCTACAATGAGCAGTTCTTC. Translation gives CASSLRTSQSSYNEQFF.

The rearrangement uses TRBV9 and TRBJ1-6; a possible D gene is TRBD1 (5 bases). Germline-derived CDR1 and CDR2 are SGDLS and YYNGEE. Trimming took off 4 bases at V and 8 bases at J, with 19 bases between the two ends. This CDR3 has 16 amino acids. The CDR3 spells CASSPPSVGGDSPLHF. The CDR3 nucleotides are TGTGCCAGCAGCCCTCCAAGCGTCGGGGGAGATTCACCCCTCCACTTT.

The V call is TRBV7-8, the J call TRBJ1-1, with TRBD1 as a possible D gene (6 bases). V lost 1 base and J lost 4, with 10 bases in between. The length of the CDR3 is 14 residues. Germline CDR1 SGHVS, CDR2 FQNEAQ. The CDR3 region is CASSLGQGTTEAFF. CDR3 DNA: TGTGCCAGCAGCTTAGGCCAGGGGACCACTGAAGCTTTCTTT.

V and J are TRBV15 and TRBJ1-5; 8 nucleotides match TRBD1. Germline V lookup: CDR1 LNHNV, CDR2 YYDKDF (reference sequence). J was trimmed by 0 bases and V by 4 bases; bases with no gene match: 11. This CDR3 spans 18 amino acids. As DNA, the CDR3 is TGTGCCACCAGCATAAAAGGACAGGGACAATATAGCAATCAGCCCCAGCATTTT. Translation gives CATSIKGQGQYSNQPQHF.

The CDR3 reads CASRETHSNQPQHF. The CDR3 DNA reads TGTGCCAGCAGGGAGACTCATAGCAATCAGCCCCAGCATTTT. This chain joins TRBV6-5 and TRBJ1-5, with unresolved D. The CDR3 runs 14 residues. Germline V gives CDR1 MNHEY, CDR2 SVGAGI. V was clipped by 6 bases and J by 0 bases, with 9 bases between them.

This chain connects TRBV27 to TRBJ1-2, with D possibly being TRBD1 (5 bases). V lost 2 bases and J lost 8, with 15 bases in between. The CDR3 is 14 residues long. Per germline, CDR1 MNHEY and CDR2 SMNVEV (reference sequence). CDR3 DNA sequence: TGTGCCAGCAGTTTAGAGTCCGGGAGGGACGGCTACACCTTC. This codes for CASSLESGRDGYTF.

The chain carries TRBV7-2 and TRBJ1-6; D is unclear. The CDR3 extends over 12 amino acids. Germline V CDR1 and CDR2: SGHTA, FQGNSA. The V and J ends lost 1 base and 10 bases respectively, with 5 bases between them. CDR3 region: CASSLGSSPLHF. The CDR3 DNA is TGTGCCAGCAGCTTAGGGAGCTCACCCCTCCACTTT.

V usage is TRBV5-1 and J usage is TRBJ1-1; no clear D gene. Deletions cut 0 bases from V and 3 bases from J, with 3 bases between. CDR3 length: 12 amino acids. Germline values: CDR1 SGHRS, CDR2 YFSETQ. CDR3 residues: CASSLVDTEAFF. CDR3 nucleotides: TGCGCCAGCAGCTTGGTAGACACTGAAGCTTTCTTT. Together with reference TRBV5-1 and TRBJ1-1, the CDR3 gives the full variable domain: KAGVTQTPRYLIKTRGQQVTLSCSPISGHRSVSWYQQTPGQGLQFLFEYFSETQRNKGNFPGRFSGRQFSNSRSEMNVSTLELGDSALYLCASSLVDTEAFFGQGTRLTVV.

The chain is built from TRBV6-1 and TRBJ2-1, with 13 bases fitting TRBD2. The germline gives CDR1 MNHNS, CDR2 SASEGT. Germline trimming cut 6 bases from V and 3 bases from J; bases unmatched to any gene: 2. The CDR3 spans 15 residues. The CDR3 DNA reads TGTGCCAGCAGAGGACTAGCGGGAGTCTACAATGAGCAGTTCTTC. Encoded protein: CASRGLAGVYNEQFF.

This chain connects TRBV28 to TRBJ2-7, with TRBD1 identical over 9 bases. This CDR3 region has 15 residues. V lost 4 bases to trimming and J lost 3 bases; unmatched junction nucleotides: 7. The germline gives CDR1 MDHEN, CDR2 SYDVKM. The CDR3 DNA sequence: TGTGCCAGCAGTTCACAGGGGGCGCCTAGCTACGAGCAGTACTTC. Encoded protein: CASSSQGAPSYEQYF.

The chain uses TRBV7-6 and TRBJ2-2, with 7 bases that match TRBD1. After removal of 3 bases from V and 0 bases from J, the junction contained 7 bases not matched to a gene. Germline loops: CDR1 SGHVS, CDR2 FNYEAQ. CDR3 length: 17 residues. CDR3 coding DNA: TGTGCCAGCAGCTTCCCGACAGGGCGAACGAACACCGGGGAGCTGTTTTTT. Translated: CASSFPTGRTNTGELFF.

This chain connects TRBV11-3 to TRBJ2-7; no reliable D call. V gave up 1 base and J gave up 3 bases, with 4 bases separating them. CDR3 length equals 12 residues. The V gene's germline CDR1 is SGHNT and CDR2 YENEEA. In DNA, the CDR3 is TGTGCCAGCAGCTTAGGAGACTACGAGCAGTACTTC. Translating gives CASSLGDYEQYF.